The T cell receptor (beta chain) described here comes from a study of T cells in Graves' hyperthyroidism and ophthalmopathy. Whole-study findings and limits: The authors' 13 V-J model separated ophthalmopathy from stable hyperthyroidism. Most expanded thyroid clonotypes above 0.001 also appeared in blood.

On this clonotype: What it recognizes is unknown.

Germline values: CDR1 DFQATT, CDR2 SNEGSKA (reference sequence). Germline trimming cut 0 bases from V and 5 bases from J; bases unmatched to any gene: 9. This CDR3 has 16 residues. RNA transcripts were the template for amplifying TCR beta CDR3 regions. HTBI primers were used for first-round RT-PCR of the TCR CDR3. In TCRdb, the multiplex PCR reads were re-called with MiXCR into one record per CDR3 protein. This sample carries 480,000 or so distinct CDR3 sequences, over 45% of them seen once, and the ten largest clones take about two fifths. Sequenced material: peripheral blood or thyroid tissue (not recorded which). The rearrangement uses TRBV20-1 and TRBJ2-5; 10 bases are shared with TRBD2. This receptor was taken from an adult woman with Graves' disease, either hyperthyroidism or ophthalmopathy (not recorded which). CDR3 sequence: CSAREGLAGVGETQYF. CDR3 nucleotides: TGCAGTGCTAGAGAAGGGCTAGCGGGAGTCGGGGAGACCCAGTACTTC.